This T cell receptor beta chain originates from a study of blood T cell repertoires in COVID-19. Study-wide context: PBMCs, B-cell-depleted T cells, or T cells provided the cDNA or gDNA that made up the material.

The germline V and J ends were trimmed by 0 bases and 1 base, with 7 bases remaining between them. The CDR3 consists of 14 residues. Germline assignment: CDR1 SGHRS and CDR2 YFSETQ. The data were produced by immunoSEQ multiplex PCR, yet TCRdb's version contains in-frame clones alone and is incomplete. Among 70,000 to 95,000 clones listed, around 92% were seen once. J is TRBJ1-1 and V is TRBV5-1; D gene uncertain. The source is a man aged 45-65 years with COVID-19, enrolled during active disease. Input material: peripheral blood. The CDR3 coding sequence is TGCGCCAGCAGCTTGGTGTCCGGGAACACTGAAGCTTTCTTT. Protein: CASSLVSGNTEAFF.